A selection of T cell receptor beta chains follows, all from one sample in a study of cytomegalovirus exposure and HLA in healthy donors. Here immunoSEQ multiplex PCR was the method, and the copy in TCRdb shows in-frame clones only, minus some. The top ten clones hold under 9% of a sample with over 110,000 clones, more than 85% of them seen once. Sequences were obtained from PBMCs. Source of these receptors: a man younger than 35 in good health and CMV-seropositive. Each CDR3 is given with its conserved first and last residue. Each record gives: clone size, D gene, V gene, J gene, CDR3 DNA, CDR3 protein. A D gene is named only where the DNA matches it firmly. The size field is filled for only some rows; it gives once, few, many or a size class.

size: NA
D: NA
V: TRBV19
J: TRBJ1-5
DNA: TGTGCCAGTAGTATAGAGGACAGCATCCATCAGCCCCAGCATTTT
CDR3: CASSIEDSIHQPQHF

size: NA
D: NA
V: TRBV7-9
J: TRBJ2-3
DNA: TGTGCCAGCAGCTTAACTCCTTTCACAGATACGCAGTATTTT
CDR3: CASSLTPFTDTQYF

size: NA
D: TRBD1
V: TRBV5-6
J: TRBJ1-2
DNA: TGTGCCAGCAGCCCGGGACAGGGAGTTAATGGCTACACCTTC
CDR3: CASSPGQGVNGYTF

size: NA
D: TRBD1
V: TRBV2
J: TRBJ2-7
DNA: TGTGCCAGCAGTGAATGGACAGGTTCAACCTACGAGCAGTACTTC
CDR3: CASSEWTGSTYEQYF

size: NA
D: TRBD1
V: TRBV9
J: TRBJ2-7
DNA: TGTGCCAGCAGCGTGAGGGGACAGAGCTACGAGCAGTACTTC
CDR3: CASSVRGQSYEQYF

size: NA
D: NA
V: TRBV11-2
J: TRBJ2-7
DNA: TGTGCCAGCAGCTCTGGACTTAGCTCCTACGAGCAGTACTTC
CDR3: CASSSGLSSYEQYF

size: NA
D: NA
V: TRBV2
J: TRBJ1-4
DNA: TGTGCCAGCTCCCGGAATATGGGGAGTGAAAAACTGTTTTTT
CDR3: CASSRNMGSEKLFF

size: NA
D: TRBD1
V: TRBV27
J: TRBJ1-1
DNA: TGTGCCAGCAGTTTTCACAGGGGGAACACTGAAGCTTTCTTT
CDR3: CASSFHRGNTEAFF

size: NA
D: TRBD2
V: TRBV5-1
J: TRBJ2-2
DNA: TGCGCCATCCTCCCGGAGGAGGGCGGGGGGGAGAACACCGGGGAGCTGTTTTTT
CDR3: CAILPEEGGGENTGELFF

size: NA
D: NA
V: TRBV5-1
J: TRBJ1-6
DNA: TGCGCCAGCAGCAAGGGGGAGAATTCACCCCTCCACTTT
CDR3: CASSKGENSPLHF

size: few
D: NA
V: TRBV5-4
J: TRBJ2-7
DNA: TGTGCCAGCAGCAACCGGGACTTGGGGCAGTACTTC
CDR3: CASSNRDLGQYF

size: NA
D: NA
V: TRBV7-2
J: TRBJ1-5
DNA: TGTGCCAGCAGCTTATCCTCCGGGTCCGGAAATCAGCCCCAGCATTTT
CDR3: CASSLSSGSGNQPQHF

size: NA
D: NA
V: TRBV27
J: TRBJ1-6
DNA: TGTGCCAGCAGTCAAGAACCCATGCTTCGGGGACCCCTCCACTTT
CDR3: CASSQEPMLRGPLHF

size: few
D: NA
V: TRBV5-8
J: TRBJ1-5
DNA: TGTGCCAGCAGATCTCAGGGATACCAGCCCCAGCATTTT
CDR3: CASRSQGYQPQHF

size: few
D: NA
V: TRBV30
J: TRBJ1-2
DNA: TGTGCCTGGGGGTCCGTGGGAGTCTATGGCTACACCTTC
CDR3: CAWGSVGVYGYTF

size: NA
D: TRBD1
V: TRBV28
J: TRBJ1-1
DNA: TGTGCCAGCAGTTCACCGACAGGGCCGAACACTGAAGCTTTCTTT
CDR3: CASSSPTGPNTEAFF

size: few
D: NA
V: TRBV5-6
J: TRBJ2-7
DNA: TGTGCCAGCAGCCCTTCCGGACTTTTCTCCTACGAGCAGTACTTC
CDR3: CASSPSGLFSYEQYF

size: NA
D: TRBD1
V: TRBV18
J: TRBJ1-3
DNA: TGTGCCAGCTCCCACCGGGACAGAGTTAGAGTCTCTGGAAACACCATATATTTT
CDR3: CASSHRDRVRVSGNTIYF

size: NA
D: NA
V: TRBV6-4
J: TRBJ2-7
DNA: TGTGCCAGCAGGGCTTTTACCTACGAGCAGTACTTC
CDR3: CASRAFTYEQYF

size: NA
D: TRBD1
V: TRBV7-2
J: TRBJ1-2
DNA: TGTGCCAGCAGCTTAGCGCAAGGGGGCGACTATGGCTACACCTTC
CDR3: CASSLAQGGDYGYTF

size: NA
D: NA
V: TRBV15
J: TRBJ2-5
DNA: TGTGCCACCAGCAGAGGGCAGAAAGAGACCCAGTACTTC
CDR3: CATSRGQKETQYF

size: NA
D: TRBD1
V: TRBV4-2
J: TRBJ1-4
DNA: TGTGCCAGCAGCCCAGAGGGGGCCCCTTCCGAAAAACTGTTTTTT
CDR3: CASSPEGAPSEKLFF

size: few
D: TRBD2
V: TRBV7-2
J: TRBJ2-1
DNA: TGTGCCAGCAGACTAGCGGGGTCCAATGAGCAGTTCTTC
CDR3: CASRLAGSNEQFF

size: few
D: NA
V: TRBV19
J: TRBJ2-7
DNA: TGTGCCAGTAGTATCCCAGGCTCCTACGAGCAGTACTTC
CDR3: CASSIPGSYEQYF

size: NA
D: NA
V: TRBV29-1
J: TRBJ1-4
DNA: TGCAGCGTTGATCAGGGTGGGAATGAAAAACTGTTTTTT
CDR3: CSVDQGGNEKLFF

size: NA
D: NA
V: TRBV11-2
J: TRBJ2-7
DNA: TGTGCCAGCAGCTTAGATTTTCAGTCTGTAGGACACCACTACGAGCAGTACTTC
CDR3: CASSLDFQSVGHHYEQYF

size: NA
D: TRBD1
V: TRBV27
J: TRBJ2-7
DNA: TGTGCCAGCAGTCTCGGGACAGGGGGATCCTACGAGCAGTACTTC
CDR3: CASSLGTGGSYEQYF

size: NA
D: TRBD2
V: TRBV6-5
J: TRBJ2-7
DNA: TGTGCCAGCAGCACGGGAGGGGCGGCCTACGAGCAGTACTTC
CDR3: CASSTGGAAYEQYF

size: NA
D: TRBD2
V: TRBV9
J: TRBJ2-1
DNA: TGTGCCAGCAGCGTTATGTGGGAGGGATACAATGAGCAGTTCTTC
CDR3: CASSVMWEGYNEQFF

size: NA
D: NA
V: TRBV5-4
J: TRBJ2-7
DNA: TGTGCCAGCAGCCCCCCACCGGGGGACGAGCAGTACTTC
CDR3: CASSPPPGDEQYF

size: NA
D: NA
V: TRBV7-8
J: TRBJ2-2
DNA: TGTGCCAGCAGCGGCCAGGCAGGGTTGACCACCGGGGAGCTGTTTTTT
CDR3: CASSGQAGLTTGELFF

size: NA
D: NA
V: TRBV5-1
J: TRBJ2-7
DNA: TGCGCCAGCAGCTTTGGGCAGATCTACGAGCAGTACTTC
CDR3: CASSFGQIYEQYF

size: NA
D: NA
V: TRBV7-9
J: TRBJ1-1
DNA: TGTGCCAGCAGCGCTCAACAGGGTAACACTGAAGCTTTCTTT
CDR3: CASSAQQGNTEAFF

size: NA
D: NA
V: TRBV7-9
J: TRBJ2-7
DNA: TGTGCCAGCAGCTCCAGGGACACCACCTACGAGCAGTACTTC
CDR3: CASSSRDTTYEQYF

size: NA
D: NA
V: TRBV5-1
J: TRBJ1-1
DNA: TGCGCCAGCAGCTTGGCCTTTGCGACTGAAGCTTTCTTT
CDR3: CASSLAFATEAFF

size: NA
D: NA
V: TRBV6-1
J: TRBJ2-7
DNA: TGTGCCAGCAGTCCTAGGCGAGGACAAGTCGGCGAGCAGTACTTC
CDR3: CASSPRRGQVGEQYF

size: NA
D: NA
V: TRBV4-2
J: TRBJ2-1
DNA: TGTGCCAGCAGCCAAGAATCTTTTAGCGGCCCCCCACGGAATGAGCAGTTCTTC
CDR3: CASSQESFSGPPRNEQFF

size: NA
D: TRBD2
V: TRBV18
J: TRBJ2-7
DNA: TGTGCCAGCTCACCACCGAGAGGTGCGGCGGGGGGCCGACCTGAGCAGTACTTC
CDR3: CASSPPRGAAGGRPEQYF

size: NA
D: NA
V: TRBV30
J: TRBJ1-2
DNA: TGTGCCTGGAGTATAGGGGGATCCACTAACTATGGCTACACCTTC
CDR3: CAWSIGGSTNYGYTF

size: few
D: NA
V: TRBV5-1
J: TRBJ2-1
DNA: TGCGCCAGCAGCTTGGCCGGGGGTACTGAGCAGTTCTTC
CDR3: CASSLAGGTEQFF

size: NA
D: NA
V: TRBV6-5
J: TRBJ1-1
DNA: TGTGCCAGCAGTTACTCGACGGGGGGAGCTAACACTGAAGCTTTCTTT
CDR3: CASSYSTGGANTEAFF

size: NA
D: TRBD1
V: TRBV30
J: TRBJ2-7
DNA: TGTGCCTGGAGTACAGGGGTCCACGAGCAGTACTTC
CDR3: CAWSTGVHEQYF

size: NA
D: TRBD1
V: TRBV27
J: TRBJ2-7
DNA: TGTGCCAGCGCCAGACAGGGGTTTACCTCCTACGAGCAGTACTTC
CDR3: CASARQGFTSYEQYF